This is a list of T cell receptor beta chains from one sample in a study of regulatory T cells in long-lasting Graves disease. TCRdb re-analysed the multiplex PCR reads in MiXCR, keeping a single row per CDR3 protein. The sample lists about 470,000 distinct CDR3 sequences, more than 20% occurring once. The source material was peripheral blood mononuclear cells (PBMCs), sampled when the disease was refractory, from a patient treated with antithyroid drugs. The receptors stem from a female donor with Graves disease. The CDR3 runs from the conserved cysteine through the conserved F or W. The D gene is left open where the match is weak. Only some rows state a clone size, as once, few, many or a class for expanded clones.

DNA: TGTGCCAGCAGCCCTAGACAGGGGAACTACACCTTC
CDR3: CASSPRQGNYTF
D: TRBD1
V: TRBV3-1
J: TRBJ1-2
size: few

DNA: TGTGCCAGCAGTATGACTAGCGGGCCCCGGGCGAACACCGGGGAGCTGTTTTTT
CDR3: CASSMTSGPRANTGELFF
D: TRBD2
V: TRBV28
J: TRBJ2-2
size: many

DNA: TGTGCCAGCAGCCTGACCGTGGGTCAGCCCCAGCATTTT
CDR3: CASSLTVGQPQHF
D: NA
V: TRBV7-8
J: TRBJ1-5
size: many

DNA: TGTGCCAGCACCATCCCGACTAGCGCGTCGCCCTACGAGCAGTACTTC
CDR3: CASTIPTSASPYEQYF
D: TRBD2
V: TRBV28
J: TRBJ2-7
size: many

DNA: TGTGCCAGCAGTTTGGCAGGGGGCGGTCTACCGGGAAACACCATATATTTT
CDR3: CASSLAGGGLPGNTIYF
D: TRBD1
V: TRBV28
J: TRBJ1-3
size: few

DNA: TGTGCCAGCAGCTTATTCAGGTCCGATGAGCAGTACTTC
CDR3: CASSLFRSDEQYF
D: NA
V: TRBV7-2
J: TRBJ2-7
size: many

DNA: TGTGCCAGCAGCCCTGAGCTCTTGAACACCGGGGAGCTGTTTTTT
CDR3: CASSPELLNTGELFF
D: NA
V: TRBV11-1
J: TRBJ2-2
size: few

DNA: TGTGCCAGTAGTATAGGGGGACTAGCGGATACCTACGAGCAGTACTTC
CDR3: CASSIGGLADTYEQYF
D: TRBD2
V: TRBV19
J: TRBJ2-7
size: few

DNA: TGTGCCAGTTGGGACAGGGTAATACAAGAGACCCAGTACTTC
CDR3: CASWDRVIQETQYF
D: TRBD1
V: TRBV2
J: TRBJ2-5
size: NA

DNA: TGTGCCAGCAGTTACCTTCCCGGGACTAGCGAACGACTTTTGGATGAGCAGTTCTTC
CDR3: CASSYLPGTSERLLDEQFF
D: TRBD2
V: TRBV6-2/TRBV6-3
J: TRBJ2-1
size: NA

DNA: TGTGCCAGCGGTCAGGCTAGCGGGAGCTACGAGCAGTACTTC
CDR3: CASGQASGSYEQYF
D: TRBD2
V: TRBV27
J: TRBJ2-7
size: many

DNA: TGCAGCGTTGTCCCAGGGTCCTCTCCCTACGAGCAGTACTTC
CDR3: CSVVPGSSPYEQYF
D: NA
V: TRBV29-1
J: TRBJ2-7
size: many

DNA: TGTGCCAGCAGCCGAGAGCCAGGGGGGAACCTCCAAGAGACCCAGTACTTC
CDR3: CASSREPGGNLQETQYF
D: NA
V: TRBV11-2
J: TRBJ2-5
size: NA

DNA: TGTGCCAGCAGCTTGGATGGGACAGGGCGACACGAGCAGTACTTC
CDR3: CASSLDGTGRHEQYF
D: TRBD1
V: TRBV5-6
J: TRBJ2-7
size: NA

DNA: TGTGCCAGCAGTTCGCTAGGGTGGTCCGGGGAGCTGTTTTTT
CDR3: CASSSLGWSGELFF
D: NA
V: TRBV12-3/TRBV12-4
J: TRBJ2-2
size: many

DNA: TGTGCCATCATGAGACTAGCGGGAGGCTACGAGCAGTACTTC
CDR3: CAIMRLAGGYEQYF
D: TRBD2
V: TRBV10-3
J: TRBJ2-7
size: many

DNA: TGTGCCAGTTGGCGACAGGGAGGGGATCAGCCCCAGCATTTT
CDR3: CASWRQGGDQPQHF
D: TRBD1
V: TRBV19
J: TRBJ1-5
size: NA

DNA: TGTGCCAGCTCACCAAAGACAGCTGACTATGGCTACACCTTC
CDR3: CASSPKTADYGYTF
D: NA
V: TRBV18
J: TRBJ1-2
size: NA

DNA: TGTGCCAGCAGTTCCAATACCGGCGGGCATCAGCCCCAGCATTTT
CDR3: CASSSNTGGHQPQHF
D: NA
V: TRBV28
J: TRBJ1-5
size: many

DNA: TGTGCCAGCAGTTATCGGGGGATCTATGGCTACACCTTC
CDR3: CASSYRGIYGYTF
D: NA
V: TRBV6-2/TRBV6-3
J: TRBJ1-2
size: few

DNA: TGCGCCAGCAGCCAAGAATCCCCAGGGGCCCTCCAAGAGACCCAGTACTTC
CDR3: CASSQESPGALQETQYF
D: NA
V: TRBV4-1
J: TRBJ2-5
size: once

DNA: TGTGCCAGCCGGGGACAGACCATTTCCTACGAGCAGTACTTC
CDR3: CASRGQTISYEQYF
D: TRBD1
V: TRBV27
J: TRBJ2-7
size: NA

DNA: TGTGCCAGCAGTGCGGACAGGGGGCGGTCTGAAGCTTTCTTT
CDR3: CASSADRGRSEAFF
D: TRBD1
V: TRBV2
J: TRBJ1-1
size: NA

DNA: TGTGCCAGTAGTTCCCGATCCCAGCCATCGGATACGCAGTATTTT
CDR3: CASSSRSQPSDTQYF
D: NA
V: TRBV19
J: TRBJ2-3
size: NA

DNA: TGTGCCAGCAGTGAAGTAGAGAACTATGGCTACACCTTC
CDR3: CASSEVENYGYTF
D: NA
V: TRBV2
J: TRBJ1-2
size: NA

DNA: TGTGCCAGCAGCCTGGACTCCCCTGGGGCTTTCTTT
CDR3: CASSLDSPGAFF
D: NA
V: TRBV6-5
J: TRBJ1-1
size: NA

DNA: TGTGCCAGCAGCTACTTCCTAGCGGGAGGTTACAATGAGCAGTTCTTC
CDR3: CASSYFLAGGYNEQFF
D: TRBD2
V: TRBV13
J: TRBJ2-1
size: few

DNA: TGTGCCAGCAGCGCAGATTCTAAGGGGGGCACTGAAGCTTTCTTT
CDR3: CASSADSKGGTEAFF
D: NA
V: TRBV7-2
J: TRBJ1-1
size: few

DNA: TGTGCCTGGCCGAAACAGGGGCATGGCTACACCTTC
CDR3: CAWPKQGHGYTF
D: TRBD1
V: TRBV30
J: TRBJ1-2
size: NA

DNA: TGTGCCAGCAGCCTCGTCCGGAGTCACGAGCAGTACTTC
CDR3: CASSLVRSHEQYF
D: NA
V: TRBV14
J: TRBJ2-7
size: few

DNA: TGTGCCAGCAGCTTAGTATTGGCCTTGGGCTACGAGCAGTACTTC
CDR3: CASSLVLALGYEQYF
D: NA
V: TRBV7-2
J: TRBJ2-7
size: NA

DNA: TGCGCCAGCAGCCAAGGCGGGAGGGAGAGCTCCTACGAGCAGTACTTC
CDR3: CASSQGGRESSYEQYF
D: TRBD2
V: TRBV4-3
J: TRBJ2-7
size: NA

DNA: TGTGCCAGCAGTCCCGGTCAGACGCAAGAGACCCAGTACTTC
CDR3: CASSPGQTQETQYF
D: NA
V: TRBV27
J: TRBJ2-5
size: many

DNA: TGTGCCAGCAGCTCTGGACTGAGTCGAAGCGAGCAGTACTTC
CDR3: CASSSGLSRSEQYF
D: NA
V: TRBV13
J: TRBJ2-7
size: few

DNA: TGCAGTGCTCAAGGACTAGCGGGAGGAGAGCAGTACTTC
CDR3: CSAQGLAGGEQYF
D: TRBD2
V: TRBV20-1
J: TRBJ2-5
size: few

DNA: TGTGCCAGCTCAACCTTTAGCGGTTACGAGCAGTACTTC
CDR3: CASSTFSGYEQYF
D: NA
V: TRBV7-8
J: TRBJ2-7
size: many

DNA: TGTGCCAGCAGCTTTGGGGGGGTAGCGGATGGGCTCTACGAGCAGTACTTC
CDR3: CASSFGGVADGLYEQYF
D: TRBD2
V: TRBV7-2
J: TRBJ2-7
size: NA

DNA: TGTGCCAGCCGGACGGCAAGGACCCAGTACTTC
CDR3: CASRTARTQYF
D: NA
V: TRBV27
J: TRBJ2-5
size: many

DNA: TGTGCTAGCAGCTTAAGGGACAGGGGCTACGAGCAGTACTTC
CDR3: CASSLRDRGYEQYF
D: TRBD1
V: TRBV7-7
J: TRBJ2-7
size: few

DNA: TGTGCCACCAGTGATTCAAGCGGGAGGCGATACAATGAGCAGTTCTTC
CDR3: CATSDSSGRRYNEQFF
D: TRBD2
V: TRBV24-1
J: TRBJ2-1
size: NA

DNA: TGTGCCAGCAGTGGTTCCCCGGGGCAGTTCTTC
CDR3: CASSGSPGQFF
D: NA
V: TRBV28
J: TRBJ2-1
size: few

DNA: TGCAGTGCTCGGCCAGAAGCTAACTATGGCTACACCTTC
CDR3: CSARPEANYGYTF
D: NA
V: TRBV20-1
J: TRBJ1-2
size: NA

DNA: TGTGCCAGCAGCCAGCACCTGAACACTGAAGCTTTCTTT
CDR3: CASSQHLNTEAFF
D: NA
V: TRBV4-2
J: TRBJ1-1
size: NA

DNA: TGCAGCGTACAGGGTTTGGTGTATGGCTACACCTTC
CDR3: CSVQGLVYGYTF
D: NA
V: TRBV29-1
J: TRBJ1-2
size: NA

DNA: TGTGCCAGCAGTTTCCTCGTAGCAAGAAATTACGAGCAGTACTTC
CDR3: CASSFLVARNYEQYF
D: NA
V: TRBV27
J: TRBJ2-7
size: few

DNA: TGTGCCAGCAGTTTGCGGGAGCAAGAGACCCAGTACTTC
CDR3: CASSLREQETQYF
D: TRBD2
V: TRBV12-3/TRBV12-4
J: TRBJ2-5
size: NA

DNA: TGTGCCAGCAGCCCGGACTTCACCGGGGAGCTGTTTTTT
CDR3: CASSPDFTGELFF
D: NA
V: TRBV3-1
J: TRBJ2-2
size: many

DNA: TGCGCCAGCAGCCAAGATCCGGGGACTAGCAGCTACGAGCAGTACTTC
CDR3: CASSQDPGTSSYEQYF
D: TRBD2
V: TRBV4-1
J: TRBJ2-7
size: few

DNA: TGTGCCACCAGCAAGCGCTCTGGTATCCCAGATACGCAGTATTTT
CDR3: CATSKRSGIPDTQYF
D: NA
V: TRBV15
J: TRBJ2-3
size: few

DNA: TGTGCCAGCTCACCGACGGCTAGCACAGATACGCAGTATTTT
CDR3: CASSPTASTDTQYF
D: NA
V: TRBV18
J: TRBJ2-3
size: NA

DNA: TGCGCCAGCAGCTTGGCGGGCAGCCAGCGGGAGACCCAGTACTTC
CDR3: CASSLAGSQRETQYF
D: NA
V: TRBV5-1
J: TRBJ2-5
size: NA

DNA: TGTGCCAGCAGCCCGGGATCGGGAGAAAAACTGTTTTTT
CDR3: CASSPGSGEKLFF
D: NA
V: TRBV9
J: TRBJ1-4
size: many

DNA: TGTGCCAGCAGAGCCCCCGGTAGCGTCGGCACCGATGAAGCTTTCTTT
CDR3: CASRAPGSVGTDEAFF
D: NA
V: TRBV11-2
J: TRBJ1-1
size: many